What follows are 20 T cell receptor beta chains derived from one specimen sequenced in a study of blood T cell repertoires in COVID-19. Sequencing used immunoSEQ multiplex PCR; TCRdb keeps in-frame clones, though not all of them. The sample has nearly 110,000 clones; approximately 90% are singletons. The source material was peripheral blood. The receptors were sampled from a man in his fifties with active or convalescent COVID-19.

The gene calls are TRBV27 and TRBJ1-2; 8 bases align to TRBD1. The CDR3 contains 13 residues. V dropped 0 bases and J dropped 9; count of bases not matched to a gene: 3. In germline, CDR1 is MNHEY, CDR2 SMNVEV (reference sequence). The CDR3 protein is CASSLSAGGSYTF. CDR3 sequence (DNA): TGTGCCAGCAGTTTATCGGCAGGGGGCAGCTACACCTTC.

CDR3 DNA: TGCAGCGTTGAAGATCTCGGCGGAAGGCGTTTCGAGCAGTACTTC. This gives the protein CSVEDLGGRRFEQYF. V gene TRBV29-1 combines with J gene TRBJ2-7; D not resolved. V lost 0 bases to trimming and J lost 6 bases, with 18 bases between them. The CDR3 extends over 15 amino acids. Germline CDR1 reads SQVTM; CDR2 reads ANQGSEA.

The chain has TRBV24-1 and TRBJ2-7; D is perhaps TRBD1 (7 bases). This CDR3 has 15 amino acids. Germline assignment: CDR1 KGHDR and CDR2 SFDVKD. Trimming removed 3 bases from V and 7 bases from J, with 18 bases in between. Written as DNA, the CDR3 is TGTGCCACCAGTGATCGCGCCGAGGGGGCGGGGGAGCAGTACTTC. Residues: CATSDRAEGAGEQYF.

The chain has TRBV28 and TRBJ2-7, with 9 bases aligning to TRBD1. Germline V gives CDR1 MDHEN, CDR2 SYDVKM. With V trimmed by 8 bases and J by 7 bases, 9 bases remained unmatched. The CDR3 is made up of 13 amino acids. CDR3 DNA sequence: TGTGCCAGCCCCGTTCAAGACAGGGGGGAGCAGTACTTC. Translated: CASPVQDRGEQYF.

This chain connects TRBV7-9 to TRBJ2-7; a weak D match, TRBD2 (5 bases). Germline V lookup: CDR1 SEHNR, CDR2 FQNEAQ (reference sequence). V lost 5 bases and J lost 6, with 20 bases in between. This CDR3 has 15 amino acids. CDR3 region: CASSPGAWESSEQYF. The CDR3 DNA follows: TGTGCCAGCAGCCCTGGAGCGTGGGAGTCGAGCGAGCAGTACTTC. Full variable domain (remainder filled in from reference TRBV7-9 and TRBJ2-7): DTGVSQNPRHKITKRGQNVTFRCDPISEHNRLYWYRQTLGQGPEFLTYFQNEAQLEKSRLLSDRFSAERPKGSFSTLEIQRTEQGDSAMYLCASSPGAWESSEQYFGPGTRLTVT.

The chain combines TRBV21-1 with TRBJ1-2; the table gives TRBD1 as D, unverified against the DNA. TRBV21-1 is deemed a pseudogene. This CDR3 has 15 amino acids. Here the CDR3 DNA reads TGTGCCAGCAGCCCCCTCGACAGGGCCCCCGGTGGCTACACCTTC. Protein product: CASSPLDRAPGGYTF.

The rearrangement joins TRBV29-1 to TRBJ2-5; TRBD2 matches at 11 bases. Germline lookup yields CDR1 SQVTM and CDR2 ANQGSEA. The CDR3 contains 16 residues. After removal of 2 bases from V and 5 bases from J, the junction contained 10 bases not matched to a gene. CDR3 sequence: CSVELAGGVSKETQYF. CDR3 in DNA: TGCAGCGTTGAACTAGCGGGAGGAGTATCGAAGGAGACCCAGTACTTC.

CDR3 DNA sequence: TGTGCCAGCAGCTTAGGGAGGGCAGATCAATTTTCCTACGAGCAGTACTTC. Its translation is CASSLGRADQFSYEQYF. The genes are TRBV11-2 and TRBJ2-7, with D possibly matching TRBD2 (6 bases). Germline-derived CDR1 and CDR2 are SGHAT and FQNNGV. Trimming removed 1 base at V and 1 base at J, with 17 bases between. The CDR3 runs 17 residues. The full variable domain, rest sourced from reference TRBV11-2 and TRBJ2-7, is EAGVAQSPRYKIIEKRQSVAFWCNPISGHATLYWYQQILGQGPKLLIQFQNNGVVDDSQLPKDRFSAERLKGVDSTLKIQPAKLEDSAVYLCASSLGRADQFSYEQYFGPGTRLTVT.

This chain joins TRBV9 and TRBJ2-1; D perhaps matches TRBD2 (6 bases). Trimming removed 3 bases from V and 0 bases from J, with 10 bases in between. The CDR3 has 15 residues. The V gene's germline CDR1 is SGDLS and CDR2 YYNGEE. The CDR3 here is CASSAGGSSYNEQFF. The CDR3 region has the DNA TGTGCCAGCAGCGCCGGGGGTAGCTCCTACAATGAGCAGTTCTTC. The full variable domain, rest sourced from reference TRBV9 and TRBJ2-1, is DSGVTQTPKHLITATGQRVTLRCSPRSGDLSVYWYQQSLDQGLQFLIQYYNGEERAKGNILERFSAQQFPDLHSELNLSSLELGDSALYFCASSAGGSSYNEQFFGPGTRLTVL.

V usage is TRBV19 and J usage is TRBJ1-5; D uncertain. V lost 0 bases to trimming and J lost 4 bases, with 10 bases between them. There are 15 residues in the CDR3. Germline V CDR1 and CDR2: LNHDA, SQIVND (reference sequence). The CDR3 spells CASSIDSRRNQPQHF. CDR3 DNA sequence: TGTGCCAGTAGTATAGACTCACGGAGAAATCAGCCCCAGCATTTT.

The V call is TRBV5-1, the J call TRBJ2-3; D is possibly TRBD2 (6 bases). This CDR3 contains 17 residues. The germline CDR1 and CDR2 sequences are SGHRS and YFSETQ. V lost 6 bases, J lost 6 bases, and 26 bases lay in between. In DNA form, the CDR3 reads TGCGCCAGCACCGACCCAACCTCCGGCGGGGTGGGGGATACGCAGTATTTT. It codes for CASTDPTSGGVGDTQYF.

This clone has only a few counts. This chain uses TRBV24-1 with TRBJ2-1, with 9 nucleotides matching TRBD1. Germline values: CDR1 KGHDR, CDR2 SFDVKD. J gave up 3 bases and V 4 bases, and 9 bases lay outside the gene matches. This CDR3 has 17 amino acids. CDR3 DNA sequence: TGTGCCACCAGTGACCCGGCCCCGGGACAGGGCTACAATGAGCAGTTCTTC. Encoded protein: CATSDPAPGQGYNEQFF.

The chain carries TRBV29-1 and TRBJ2-7, with 8 bases identical to TRBD1. CDR1 and CDR2 from the germline V gene are SQVTM and ANQGSEA. This CDR3 contains 14 residues. The V gene end was trimmed by 1 base and the J gene end by 1 base; junction bases not matched to a gene: 3. The CDR3 here is CSVEGGTGSYEQYF. CDR3 in DNA: TGCAGCGTTGAAGGGGGGACAGGTTCCTACGAGCAGTACTTC.

The chain couples TRBV15 to TRBJ1-4; 11 nucleotides agree with TRBD1. The V and J ends lost 1 base and 7 bases, in that order; junction bases with no gene match: 8. Germline V gene data show CDR1 as LNHNV and CDR2 as YYDKDF (reference sequence). This CDR3 has 17 residues. The CDR3 DNA reads as TGTGCCACCAGCAGAGTCGGACAGGGGGCGTCGGGTGAAAAACTGTTTTTT. This sequence encodes CATSRVGQGASGEKLFF.

The chain recombines TRBV11-2 with TRBJ1-4, with D possibly being TRBD1 (6 bases). Trimming stripped 5 bases from V and 4 bases from J, with 20 bases between. The CDR3 is made up of 17 amino acids. Germline V gene lookup returns CDR1 SGHAT and CDR2 FQNNGV. CDR3 bases: TGTGCCAGCAGCCAGTCGCCCTACAGGGCTCATAATGAAAAACTGTTTTTT. Amino acids: CASSQSPYRAHNEKLFF.

The V and J genes are TRBV6-6 and TRBJ2-6; D perhaps matches TRBD1 (5 bases). The CDR3 has 17 residues. From germline, CDR1 is MNHNY and CDR2 SVGAGI (reference sequence). V was shortened by 5 bases and J by 2 bases, with 16 bases between the two germline ends. The CDR3 spells CASSPYYQGTGANVLTF. Written as DNA, the CDR3 is TGTGCCAGCAGTCCATATTACCAGGGTACTGGGGCCAACGTCCTGACTTTC.

V and J are TRBV6-6 and TRBJ2-2, with 9 positions matching TRBD2. Germline trimming cut 5 bases from V and 1 base from J; bases unmatched to any gene: 5. The germline gives CDR1 MNHNY, CDR2 SVGAGI (reference sequence). The CDR3 is 16 amino acids. The CDR3 here is CASSRYSGRNTGELFF. CDR3 nucleotide sequence: TGTGCCAGCAGTCGCTATAGCGGGAGGAACACCGGGGAGCTGTTTTTT.

This clone was detected once. V is TRBV18 and J is TRBJ1-5, with 9 positions matching TRBD1. With V trimmed by 3 bases and J by 3 bases, 3 bases remained unmatched. This CDR3 is 15 amino acids long. From germline, CDR1 is KGHSH and CDR2 LQKENI. CDR3 sequence reads: CASSPGQGPNQPQHF. The CDR3 coding sequence is TGTGCCAGCTCACCGGGACAGGGTCCCAATCAGCCCCAGCATTTT.

The J gene is TRBJ2-3, the V gene TRBV4-1, with 9 bases lining up with TRBD2. Unmatched junction bases numbered 11, after V lost 1 base and J lost 3 bases. The CDR3 runs to 18 residues. The germline CDR1 and CDR2 sequences are MGHRA and YSYEKL. The DNA of the CDR3 is TGCGCCAGCAGCCAAGTCCTAGCGGGAACCGGGAGAACAGATACGCAGTATTTT. The encoded protein is CASSQVLAGTGRTDTQYF.

The chain employs TRBV18 and TRBJ2-3; D is unresolved. This CDR3 region has 13 residues. Germline values: CDR1 KGHSH, CDR2 LQKENI. The V end lost 2 bases, the J end lost 0 bases, and 3 bases lay between the germline ends. The CDR3 DNA reads as TGTGCCAGCTCACCAACTAGCACAGATACGCAGTATTTT. Translated: CASSPTSTDTQYF.